This TCR beta chain came from a study of T-cell reconstitution after alpha-beta-depleted transplantation in children. As it was prepared, the TCRbeta library received unique molecular identifiers. TCRdb recomputed calls from the PCR reads with MiXCR, one row per CDR3 protein. The repertoire holds 250,000 to 350,000 distinct CDR3 sequences, with nearly 10% as singletons. CDR1 is DFQATT and CDR2 is SNEGSKA in the germline V gene (reference sequence). The CDR3 consists of 14 residues. Of note for this clonotype: An end of the junction differs from the germline gene, which may be a read error.

The source of this sequence is a human donor who donated a stem cell graft to a child with SCID. The source was PBMCs from the stem cell graft donor, collected from the stem cell graft. The genes are TRBV20-1 and TRBJ2-7; maybe TRBD2 (5 bases). CDR3 in DNA: TGCGGTGCTAGAGGAGCGGTGATTACCTACGAGCAGTACTTC. Residues: CGARGAVITYEQYF.